This T cell receptor beta chain was sequenced in a study of cytomegalovirus exposure and HLA in healthy donors. PCR involved 60 Vbeta and 13 Jbeta primers. Clones were read by immunoSEQ multiplex PCR, and TCRdb kept only the in-frame ones, dropping some. The sample has roughly 130,000 clones; about 74% are singletons. Germline V gene lookup returns CDR1 MNHEY and CDR2 SVGAGI. The CDR3 loop spans 14 amino acids. Between the trimmed V and J ends, which lost 8 bases and 2 bases, there was a span of 15 bases. The sample consisted of PBMCs. This TCR was sampled from a woman between 50 and 59 years old in good health and CMV-seropositive. V and J are TRBV6-5 and TRBJ1-1; perhaps TRBD1 as D (5 bases). The CDR3 here is CASGRTLRNTEAFF. The CDR3 DNA reads as TGTGCCAGCGGCAGGACACTTAGAAACACTGAAGCTTTCTTT.